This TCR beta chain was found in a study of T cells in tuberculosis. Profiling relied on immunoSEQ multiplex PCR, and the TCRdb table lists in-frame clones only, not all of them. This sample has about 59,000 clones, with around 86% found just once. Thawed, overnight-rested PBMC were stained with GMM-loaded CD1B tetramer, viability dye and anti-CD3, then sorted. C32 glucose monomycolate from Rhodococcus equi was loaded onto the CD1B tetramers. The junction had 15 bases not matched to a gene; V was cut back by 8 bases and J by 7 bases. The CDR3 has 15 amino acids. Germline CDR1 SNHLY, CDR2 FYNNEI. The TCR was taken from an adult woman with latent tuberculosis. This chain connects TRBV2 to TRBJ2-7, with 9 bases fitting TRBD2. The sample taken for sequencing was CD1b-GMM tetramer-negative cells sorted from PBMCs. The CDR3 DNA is TGTGCCAGCCGGGGGCTAGCGGGACCGGGCGGGGAGCAGTACTTC. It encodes CASRGLAGPGGEQYF.